A single sample gave rise to the 3 T cell receptor beta chains below, sequenced in a study of OX40 agonist ivuxolimab in advanced cancers. Profiled with immunoSEQ multiplex PCR; TCRdb holds only in-frame clones, not every one. The sample lists roughly 64,000 clones; around 90% were seen once. Sequences were derived from CD4+ or CD8+ T cells sorted from blood, sampled in a trial of the OX40 agonist ivuxolimab. These receptors were taken from an adult with an advanced solid tumor such as melanoma, head and neck, liver or kidney cancer.

The rearrangement joins TRBV27 to TRBJ2-5; tentatively, D is TRBD2 (5 bases). Trimming took off 5 bases at V and 5 bases at J, with 18 bases between the two ends. Per germline, CDR1 MNHEY and CDR2 SMNVEV (reference sequence). The CDR3 has 15 residues. The CDR3 loop is CASSPRPERGETQYF. The CDR3, as DNA: TGTGCCAGCAGTCCTCGGCCCGAACGAGGGGAGACCCAGTACTTC.

This chain uses TRBV19 with TRBJ2-7; possibly TRBD1 for D (6 bases). Germline V gene lookup returns CDR1 LNHDA and CDR2 SQIVND (reference sequence). The CDR3 extends over 15 amino acids. Trimming shortened V by 5 bases and J by 0 bases, and 14 bases separated the two germline ends. CDR3 sequence (DNA): TGTGCCAGTAGTCCGCAGGGGATTAGCTCCTACGAGCAGTACTTC. Its protein is CASSPQGISSYEQYF.

The rearrangement joins TRBV28 to TRBJ1-1; maybe TRBD1 (5 bases). The ends were cut back, 7 bases at V and 2 bases at J, with 20 bases in the middle. CDR3 length: 16 residues. Per germline, CDR1 MDHEN and CDR2 SYDVKM. CDR3 sequence reads: CASNSQKGAQNTEAFF. DNA for the CDR3: TGTGCCAGCAACTCACAAAAAGGGGCGCAAAACACTGAAGCTTTCTTT.